Listed below are T cell receptor beta chains from one sample, sequenced in a study of T cells in Graves' hyperthyroidism and ophthalmopathy. TCRdb analysed the multiplex PCR reads with MiXCR anew, one entry per CDR3 protein. The table includes 500,000 or so distinct CDR3 sequences, about 15% detected once. Sequenced material: blood. The receptors come from a woman in her late teens or twenties with Graves' ophthalmopathy. The CDR3 runs from the conserved cysteine through the conserved F or W. Fields, in order: D gene, J gene, V gene, clone size, CDR3 protein, CDR3 DNA. D genes are given only for firm matches. Clone size is shown for a subset of rows, as once, few, many or a class of expanded clone.

.	TRBJ2-1	TRBV6-2/TRBV6-3	many	CASRSAIVGSNPNLNEQFF	TGTGCCAGCAGATCCGCTATAGTGGGAAGCAACCCGAACCTCAATGAGCAGTTCTTC
TRBD1	TRBJ1-1	TRBV19	.	CASSSMTGDEAFF	TGTGCCAGTAGTTCCATGACAGGGGATGAAGCTTTCTTT
TRBD1	TRBJ2-1	TRBV13	.	CASSASKTGDYNEQFF	TGTGCCAGCAGCGCGAGTAAGACAGGGGACTACAATGAGCAGTTCTTC
.	TRBJ2-7	TRBV5-1	once	CASSLATGLNYEQYF	TGCGCCAGCAGCTTGGCTACAGGGCTAAACTACGAGCAGTACTTC
.	TRBJ2-5	TRBV6-5	.	CASSYSRAGALETQYF	TGTGCCAGCAGTTACTCTCGGGCAGGGGCTTTAGAGACCCAGTACTTC
.	TRBJ2-2	TRBV24-1	.	CATSETGFLGNTGELFF	TGTGCCACCAGTGAAACAGGGTTTCTTGGAAACACCGGGGAGCTGTTTTTT
.	TRBJ2-2	TRBV29-1	.	CSVAGQNTGELFF	TGCAGCGTTGCGGGACAGAACACCGGGGAGCTGTTTTTT
TRBD1	TRBJ2-1	TRBV5-4	few	CASSSYRGEQFF	TGTGCCAGCAGCTCGTACAGGGGTGAGCAGTTCTTC
.	TRBJ1-2	TRBV28	many	CASTLTPGVTNYGYTF	TGTGCCAGCACGCTAACCCCGGGGGTGACTAACTATGGCTACACCTTC
.	TRBJ2-1	TRBV29-1	many	CSVSSSYNEQFF	TGCAGCGTTTCGAGCAGCTACAATGAGCAGTTCTTC
TRBD1	TRBJ2-1	TRBV6-5	many	CASSPSTGINEQFF	TGTGCCAGCAGTCCCTCGACAGGGATTAATGAGCAGTTCTTC
.	TRBJ2-5	TRBV28	.	CASSLFLRRGKKETQYF	TGTGCCAGCAGTTTATTCTTGAGGCGGGGTAAGAAAGAGACCCAGTACTTC
TRBD1	TRBJ1-2	TRBV20-1	.	CSARDRQGQGYTF	TGCAGTGCTAGAGACCGACAGGGTCAGGGCTACACCTTC
.	TRBJ2-2	TRBV2	.	CASSVYLGPGELFF	TGTGCCAGCAGTGTGTACTTGGGCCCCGGGGAGCTGTTTTTT
.	TRBJ1-1	TRBV20-1	many	CSARTGTSYTEAFF	TGCAGTGCTAGGACCGGGACATCCTACACTGAAGCTTTCTTT
.	TRBJ2-5	TRBV7-3	.	CASSRQAGEGETQYF	TGTGCCAGCAGCCGACAGGCGGGGGAAGGAGAGACCCAGTACTTC
TRBD1	TRBJ2-5	TRBV9	.	CASSPGQGASETQYF	TGTGCCAGCAGCCCTGGACAGGGGGCATCAGAGACCCAGTACTTC
.	TRBJ1-3	TRBV20-1	.	CSARANSAGNTIYF	TGCAGTGCTAGAGCCAACTCGGCTGGAAACACCATATATTTT
.	TRBJ1-5	TRBV19	once	CASSIGLVTAYGNQPQHF	TGTGCCAGTAGTATAGGTCTCGTGACGGCATATGGCAATCAGCCCCAGCATTTT
.	TRBJ2-5	TRBV10-1	.	CASSESWETQYF	TGCGCCAGCAGTGAGTCGTGGGAGACCCAGTACTTC
.	TRBJ2-1	TRBV6-5	many	CASSYSLEHSYNEQFF	TGTGCCAGCAGTTACTCGCTGGAGCACTCCTACAATGAGCAGTTCTTC
TRBD1	TRBJ1-1	TRBV12-3/TRBV12-4	many	CASSYRGGVNTEAFF	TGTGCCAGCAGTTACAGGGGAGGGGTGAACACTGAAGCTTTCTTT
.	TRBJ2-6	TRBV7-8	.	CASRRRGPGANVLTF	TGTGCCAGCAGAAGACGGGGCCCCGGGGCCAACGTCCTGACTTTC
.	TRBJ1-4	TRBV2	many	CASNGGGVNEKLFF	TGTGCCAGCAATGGAGGAGGGGTTAATGAAAAACTGTTTTTT
TRBD1	TRBJ1-2	TRBV9	.	CASSPGQGGYTF	TGTGCCAGCAGTCCAGGACAGGGCGGCTACACCTTC
TRBD2	TRBJ2-7	TRBV28	.	CASSSLPGLAGGPDEQYF	TGTGCCAGCAGTTCCCTCCCAGGACTAGCGGGAGGGCCCGACGAGCAGTACTTC
TRBD1	TRBJ2-7	TRBV7-9	.	CASIGQGTSEQYF	TGTGCCAGCATCGGACAGGGAACTTCCGAGCAGTACTTC
.	TRBJ1-1	TRBV20-1	many	CSAPRQAMNTEAFF	TGCAGTGCTCCCCGACAGGCTATGAACACTGAAGCTTTCTTT
.	TRBJ1-2	TRBV7-9	many	CASSLIQGTTGGYTF	TGTGCCAGCAGCTTAATTCAGGGTACTACTGGTGGCTACACCTTC
TRBD2	TRBJ2-7	TRBV15	.	CATSVQRSGSYEQYF	TGTGCCACCAGCGTCCAACGGAGCGGGAGCTACGAGCAGTACTTC
.	TRBJ2-2	TRBV30	.	CAWRRGLTPGELFF	TGTGCCTGGAGACGGGGCCTAACCCCCGGGGAGCTGTTTTTT
.	TRBJ2-5	TRBV11-1	.	CASSSRGGVETQYF	TGTGCCAGCAGCTCAAGGGGGGGCGTCGAGACCCAGTACTTC
TRBD1	TRBJ1-5	TRBV6-1	many	CASRDREKINQPQHF	TGTGCCAGCAGGGACAGGGAAAAGATCAATCAGCCCCAGCATTTT
TRBD1	TRBJ1-2	TRBV6-1	many	CASSEGQGRDGYTF	TGTGCCAGCAGCGAGGGACAGGGGAGGGATGGCTACACCTTC
TRBD1	TRBJ1-1	TRBV4-1	.	CASSQVSGGQTEAFF	TGCGCCAGCAGCCAAGTCTCAGGGGGCCAAACTGAAGCTTTCTTT
.	TRBJ2-6	TRBV20-1	few	CSALFSGANVLTF	TGCAGTGCTTTGTTTTCTGGGGCCAACGTCCTGACTTTC
.	TRBJ2-5	TRBV5-1	.	CASSLGGPARQETQYF	TGCGCCAGCAGCTTGGGCGGGCCCGCCCGACAAGAGACCCAGTACTTC
.	TRBJ1-2	TRBV2	.	CASSEEAGVGYGYTF	TGTGCCAGCAGTGAAGAGGCCGGGGTGGGCTATGGCTACACCTTC
.	TRBJ2-5	TRBV5-6	.	CASSLRGQETAETQYF	TGTGCCAGCAGCTTGCGGGGCCAGGAGACTGCGGAGACCCAGTACTTC
.	TRBJ2-3	TRBV5-1	many	CASSPDTRITDTQYF	TGCGCCAGCAGCCCGGACACAAGAATCACAGATACGCAGTATTTT
.	TRBJ2-3	TRBV19	once	CASSRSAAGRGSDTQYF	TGTGCCAGTAGTAGGAGCGCCGCGGGCAGGGGATCAGATACGCAGTATTTT